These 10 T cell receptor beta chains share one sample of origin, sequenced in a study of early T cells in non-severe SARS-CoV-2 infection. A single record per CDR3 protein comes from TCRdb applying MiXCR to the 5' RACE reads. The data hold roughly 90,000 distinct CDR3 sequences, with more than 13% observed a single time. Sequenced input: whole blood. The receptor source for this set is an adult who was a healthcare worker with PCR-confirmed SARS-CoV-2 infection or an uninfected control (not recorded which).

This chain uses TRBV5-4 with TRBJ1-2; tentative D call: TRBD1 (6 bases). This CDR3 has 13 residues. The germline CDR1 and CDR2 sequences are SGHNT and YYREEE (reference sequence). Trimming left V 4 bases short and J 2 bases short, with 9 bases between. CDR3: CASSATGNYGYTF. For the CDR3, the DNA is TGTGCCAGCAGCGCGACAGGCAACTATGGCTACACCTTC.

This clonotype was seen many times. As DNA, the CDR3 is TGCGCCAGCAGCCATAGTGGCACAGATACGCAGTATTTT. Translating it yields CASSHSGTDTQYF. The J gene is TRBJ2-3, the V gene TRBV4-1; D is unclear. The V gene's germline CDR1 is MGHRA and CDR2 YSYEKL. The CDR3 has 13 amino acids. Trimming cost V 3 bases and J 1 base, with 5 bases left between them.

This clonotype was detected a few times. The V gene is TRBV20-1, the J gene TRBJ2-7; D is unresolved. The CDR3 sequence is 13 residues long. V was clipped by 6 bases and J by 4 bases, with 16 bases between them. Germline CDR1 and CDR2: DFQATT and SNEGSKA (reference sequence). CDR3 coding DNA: TGCAGTGCGGTGACACGCCCCACTTACGAGCAGTACTTC. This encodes CSAVTRPTYEQYF.

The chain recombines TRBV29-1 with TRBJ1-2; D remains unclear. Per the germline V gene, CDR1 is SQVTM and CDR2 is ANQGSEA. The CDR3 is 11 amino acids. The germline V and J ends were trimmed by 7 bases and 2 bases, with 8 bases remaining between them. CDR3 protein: CSAEVNYGYTF. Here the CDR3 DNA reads TGCAGCGCCGAAGTGAACTATGGCTACACCTTC.

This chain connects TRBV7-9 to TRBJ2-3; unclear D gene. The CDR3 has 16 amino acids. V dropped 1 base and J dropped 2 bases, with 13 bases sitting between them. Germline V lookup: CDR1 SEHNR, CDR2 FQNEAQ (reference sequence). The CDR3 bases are TGTGCCAGCAGCTTAGTTGATGGCGGCCTCACAGATACGCAGTATTTT. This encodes CASSLVDGGLTDTQYF.

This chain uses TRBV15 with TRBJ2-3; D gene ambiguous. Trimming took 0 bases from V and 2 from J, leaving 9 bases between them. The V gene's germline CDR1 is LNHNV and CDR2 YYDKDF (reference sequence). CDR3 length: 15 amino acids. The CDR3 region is CATSRDLGNTDTQYF. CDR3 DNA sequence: TGTGCCACCAGCAGAGATTTGGGTAACACAGATACGCAGTATTTT. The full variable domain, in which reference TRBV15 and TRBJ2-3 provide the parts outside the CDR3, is DAMVIQNPRYQVTQFGKPVTLSCSQTLNHNVMYWYQQKSSQAPKLLFHYYDKDFNNEADTPDNFQSRRPNTSFCFLDIRSPGLGDTAMYLCATSRDLGNTDTQYFGPGTRLTVL.

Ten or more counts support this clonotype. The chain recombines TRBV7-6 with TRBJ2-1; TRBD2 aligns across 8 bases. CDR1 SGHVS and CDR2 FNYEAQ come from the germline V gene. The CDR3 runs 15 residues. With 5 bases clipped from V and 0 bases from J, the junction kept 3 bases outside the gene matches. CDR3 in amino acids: CASSPGGGSYNEQFF. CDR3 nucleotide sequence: TGTGCCAGCAGCCCCGGGGGGGGCTCCTACAATGAGCAGTTCTTC.

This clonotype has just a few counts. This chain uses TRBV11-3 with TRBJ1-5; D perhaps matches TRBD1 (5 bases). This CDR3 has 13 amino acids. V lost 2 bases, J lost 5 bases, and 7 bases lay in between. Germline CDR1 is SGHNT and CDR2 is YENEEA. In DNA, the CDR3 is TGTGCCAGCAGCTTAAACAGGTATCAGCCCCAGCATTTT. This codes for CASSLNRYQPQHF.

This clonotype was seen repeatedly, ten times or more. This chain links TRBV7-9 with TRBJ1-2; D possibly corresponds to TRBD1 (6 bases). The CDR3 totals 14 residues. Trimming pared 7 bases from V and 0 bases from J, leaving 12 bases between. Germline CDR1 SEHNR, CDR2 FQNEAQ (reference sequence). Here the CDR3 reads CASNTGLSNYGYTF. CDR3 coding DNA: TGTGCCAGCAACACAGGGCTCTCTAACTATGGCTACACCTTC.

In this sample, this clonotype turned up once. This CDR3 reads CASSLWGRGYEQYF. For the CDR3, the DNA is TGTGCCAGCAGCCTTTGGGGCCGGGGCTACGAGCAGTACTTC. This sequence joins TRBV3-1 and TRBJ2-7; the D call may be TRBD1 or TRBD2 (5 bases each). The V end was cut by 4 bases, the J end by 3 bases, with 13 bases between. Germline V gene lookup returns CDR1 LGHDT and CDR2 YNNKEL (reference sequence). The CDR3 extends over 14 amino acids.